This T cell receptor beta chain was captured by sequencing in a study of CD8+ T cells in alopecia areata. RNA was isolated and reverse transcribed to cDNA, the sequencing template. Libraries were prepared by immunoSEQ multiplex PCR; TCRdb keeps only in-frame clonotypes and omits some of them. The sample holds fewer than 150,000 clones, less than 70% seen once. Study results and limitations: While tofacitinib was given, many expanded lesional clones persisted in scalp and blood. Among the top 100, expanded CD8+ clones were significantly decreased by tofacitinib, as was scalp clonality.

Documented treatment: oral pan-JAK inhibitor, 5-10 mg twice daily. As for this clone: The antigen is not known.

This CDR3 spans 14 amino acids. Germline assignment: CDR1 SGDLS and CDR2 YYNGEE. V gave up 3 bases and J gave up 2 bases, with 12 bases separating them. The origin of this receptor is a human donor with alopecia areata. V usage is TRBV9 and J usage is TRBJ2-7; D gene unclear. The sample in question was CD4+ T cells sorted from blood, obtained at week 24, from a patient treated with tofacitinib. The CDR3 loop reads CASSAGPSTYEQYF. DNA of the CDR3: TGTGCCAGCAGCGCCGGCCCCTCGACCTACGAGCAGTACTTC.